These T cell receptor beta chains were read from a single sample in a study of cytomegalovirus exposure and HLA in healthy donors. Generated by immunoSEQ multiplex PCR, the TCRdb table keeps only in-frame clones and is missing some. This sample has fewer than 350,000 clones; 70% to 90% occur once, and the top ten carry around 2.1%. Material for sequencing was PBMCs. These receptors all come from a woman aged 18 to 35 in good health and CMV-seronegative. Each CDR3 is given with its conserved first and last residue. A D gene is named only where the DNA matches it firmly. Where a row states a size, it is once, few, many or the class of an expanded clone; other rows omit it.

TRBJ2-3	few	.	TRBV4-1	CASSQGRTPGGDTQYF	TGCGCCAGCAGCCAAGGCAGGACGCCAGGGGGGGATACGCAGTATTTT
TRBJ2-7	once	.	TRBV5-6	CASSLGRGNYEQYF	TGTGCCAGCAGCTTGGGGAGGGGCAACTACGAGCAGTACTTC
TRBJ1-1	once	.	TRBV5-5	CASSFEGRGTEAFF	TGTGCCAGCAGCTTCGAAGGGAGGGGAACTGAAGCTTTCTTT
TRBJ2-7	.	TRBD1	TRBV9	CASSPTGGATYEQYF	TGTGCCAGCAGCCCGACAGGGGGCGCAACCTACGAGCAGTACTTC
TRBJ2-1	.	.	TRBV29-1	CSVEYSLTANEQLF	TGCAGCGTTGAGTACAGTTTGACAGCAAATGAGCAGCTCTTC
TRBJ2-5	once	.	TRBV15	CATSRGLTGKTQETQYF	TGTGCCACCAGCAGGGGGTTGACAGGCAAAACCCAAGAGACCCAGTACTTC
TRBJ1-5	.	TRBD1	TRBV19	CASSPQTGYNQPQHF	TGTGCCAGTAGTCCGCAGACAGGGTACAATCAGCCCCAGCATTTT
TRBJ1-3	.	.	TRBV7-9	CASSFPQGTSGNTIYF	TGTGCCAGCAGCTTCCCACAGGGAACTTCTGGAAACACCATATATTTT
TRBJ2-3	.	TRBD2	TRBV7-9	CASSRLAGGRVKLTDTQYF	TGTGCCAGCAGTAGACTAGCGGGGGGCCGAGTTAAACTCACAGATACGCAGTATTTT
TRBJ1-2	.	.	TRBV19	CASSIGGGDSSVYGYTF	TGTGCCAGTAGTATAGGAGGGGGAGACAGCTCGGTCTATGGCTACACCTTC
TRBJ2-7	.	.	TRBV6-5	CASSPYLTGYEQYF	TGTGCCAGCAGCCCATACCTAACAGGGTACGAGCAGTACTTC
TRBJ2-7	.	TRBD1	TRBV5-6	CASSPGTGGSYEQYF	TGTGCCAGCAGCCCCGGGACAGGGGGTTCCTACGAGCAGTACTTC
TRBJ1-3	few	.	TRBV6-1	CASMGGLHSGNTIYF	TGTGCCAGCATGGGCGGGCTCCACTCTGGAAACACCATATATTTT
TRBJ2-7	.	.	TRBV12-5	CASGRDLYEQYF	TGTGCTAGTGGCCGAGATCTCTACGAGCAGTACTTC
TRBJ2-7	.	.	TRBV5-1	CASSLVPGWGNEQYF	TGCGCCAGCAGCTTGGTACCAGGGTGGGGTAACGAGCAGTACTTC
TRBJ1-5	.	.	TRBV2	CASRTFAGNQPQHF	TGTGCCAGCAGAACATTCGCTGGCAATCAGCCCCAGCATTTT
TRBJ1-2	few	.	TRBV9	CASRGAPGQGYGYTF	TGTGCCAGCAGGGGGGCACCCGGGCAGGGGTATGGCTACACCTTC
TRBJ2-1	.	.	TRBV7-9	CSSTRAAGSYNEQFF	TGTTCCAGCACCAGAGCGGCGGGCTCCTACAATGAGCAGTTCTTC
TRBJ1-4	.	.	TRBV6-5	CASSQQGGKLFF	TGTGCCAGCAGCCAACAGGGTGGAAAACTGTTTTTT
TRBJ2-3	.	TRBD2	TRBV9	CASSVAASGGSDTQYF	TGTGCCAGCAGCGTAGCGGCTAGCGGGGGATCAGATACGCAGTATTTT
TRBJ1-1	.	.	TRBV7-9	CASSRGEGTEAFF	TGTGCCAGCAGCCGGGGGGAGGGCACTGAAGCTTTCTTT
TRBJ2-1	.	.	TRBV2	CASSGPGGPYNEQFF	TGTGCCAGCAGCGGGCCCGGGGGGCCCTACAATGAGCAGTTCTTC